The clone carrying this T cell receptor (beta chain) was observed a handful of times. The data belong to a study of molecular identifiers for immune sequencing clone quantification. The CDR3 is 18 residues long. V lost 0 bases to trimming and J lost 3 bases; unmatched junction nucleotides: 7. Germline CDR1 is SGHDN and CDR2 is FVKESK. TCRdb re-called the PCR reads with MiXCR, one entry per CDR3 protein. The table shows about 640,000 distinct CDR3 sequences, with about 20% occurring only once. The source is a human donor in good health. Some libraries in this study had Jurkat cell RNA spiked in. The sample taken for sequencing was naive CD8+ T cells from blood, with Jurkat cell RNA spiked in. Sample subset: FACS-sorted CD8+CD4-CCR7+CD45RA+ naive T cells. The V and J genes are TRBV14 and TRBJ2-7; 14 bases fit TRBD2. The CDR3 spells CASSQEPPGLAGDYEQYF. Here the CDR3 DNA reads TGTGCCAGCAGCCAAGAGCCCCCGGGACTAGCGGGAGACTACGAGCAGTACTTC.